The sequence of this T cell receptor beta chain was determined in a study of ipilimumab plus nivolumab after autologous stem cell transplantation. Background on the study: Patients received a median of about five ipilimumab and 8 or 9 nivolumab doses. The myeloma cohort included high-risk transplant-naive patients and patients relapsing within 3 years of a first autologous transplant. Points from the study as a whole: Per the authors, repertoire, Treg and microbiota data justify further study.

Germline CDR1 is SGHNT and CDR2 is YENEEA. V lost 5 bases, J lost 0 bases, and 2 bases stayed unmatched. The CDR3 has 15 residues. Libraries were prepared by immunoSEQ multiplex PCR; TCRdb keeps only in-frame clonotypes and omits some of them. Here the sample spans some 45,000 clones, roughly 88% being singletons. Ipilimumab, 1 mg/kg, started 14 to 28 days after autologous transplant. Note on this clone: Its target is not known.

The chain links TRBV11-3 to TRBJ2-3; 10 bases match TRBD1. The specimen comprised PBMCs, sampled in a trial of ipilimumab plus nivolumab as post-transplant consolidation. This TCR came from a male donor with multiple myeloma. Here the CDR3 reads CASSPGQGSTDTQYF. The CDR3 DNA is TGTGCCAGCAGCCCGGGACAGGGGAGCACAGATACGCAGTATTTT.